The text below deals with one T cell receptor (beta chain). Donors showed nominal health when sampled, although they likely had unrecorded immune exposures. This PCR relied on a set of 60 Vbeta primers and 13 Jbeta primers. Profiling relied on immunoSEQ multiplex PCR, and the TCRdb table lists in-frame clones only, not all of them. This listing includes 180,000 or so clones. The germline V gene has CDR1 ENHRY and CDR2 SYGVKD. With V trimmed by 8 bases and J by 2 bases, 13 bases remained unmatched. CDR3 size: 16 residues. This record belongs to a study of cytomegalovirus exposure and HLA in healthy donors. For the study at large: Out of 150 million to 200 million T cells, an earlier analysis found around 120 million unique TCR beta sequences in total.

This TCR came from a woman between 18 and 29 years old in good health and CMV-seropositive. The specimen sequenced was PBMCs. V is TRBV10-3 and J is TRBJ2-3; 7 nucleotides align to TRBD2. The CDR3 DNA reads as TGTGCCATCCGTAGGAGCGGGAATACGAACACAGATACGCAGTATTTT. It yields the protein CAIRRSGNTNTDTQYF.